This is a list of T cell receptor beta chains from one sample in a study of shared T cell receptors in the human thymus. Sequencing was performed with immunoSEQ multiplex PCR; in TCRdb, only in-frame clones are kept and a portion is missing. The data contain hundreds of thousands of clones, 70% to 90% of them singletons. The same data also contributed to another study, on human thymus T cells.

Sequenced input: thymocytes. These TCRs come from a boy less than two years old with a congenital heart defect. Both conserved end residues are part of each CDR3. The D gene is left open where the match is weak. Expanded clones get a size class; other rows say once, few or many, or leave the size out.

TRBJ2-7,TRBD2,TRBV5-6,NA,CASSPPGGREQYF,TGTGCCAGCAGCCCCCCGGGGGGGCGCGAGCAGTACTTC
TRBJ2-3,TRBD2,TRBV18,once,CASSLNAGGPTDTQYF,TGTGCCAGCTCACTTAACGCGGGAGGGCCTACAGATACGCAGTATTTT
TRBJ1-1,TRBD1,TRBV7-9,NA,CASSFPGQIGSLRTEAFF,TGTGCCAGCAGCTTCCCGGGACAGATCGGGAGTTTAAGGACTGAAGCTTTCTTT
TRBJ2-1,TRBD2,TRBV4-3,once,CASRLAGGSNEQFF,TGCGCCAGCAGGCTAGCGGGAGGGAGTAATGAGCAGTTCTTC
TRBJ2-7,TRBD2,TRBV5-1,NA,CASSLAGLVAYEQYF,TGCGCCAGCAGCTTGGCCGGACTAGTTGCCTACGAGCAGTACTTC
TRBJ2-3,TRBD2,TRBV29-1,NA,CSVEVDSLTPAGGTDTQYF,TGCAGCGTTGAGGTGGACAGTCTTACACCAGCGGGAGGGACAGATACGCAGTATTTT
TRBJ2-2,TRBD1,TRBV27,few,CASGSIPRGQGGWATGELFF,TGTGCCAGCGGATCTATCCCCCGGGGACAGGGAGGATGGGCCACCGGGGAGCTGTTTTTT
TRBJ1-4,NA,TRBV6-5,NA,CASSYGSRQGLFF,TGTGCCAGCAGTTACGGTTCGAGGCAGGGACTGTTTTTT
TRBJ2-3,TRBD2,TRBV4-1,once,CASSPGRWAGGPDTQYF,TGCGCCAGCAGCCCTGGAAGGTGGGCGGGAGGACCAGATACGCAGTATTTT
TRBJ2-1,NA,TRBV2,NA,CASRSGNEQFF,TGTGCCAGCAGAAGCGGGAATGAGCAGTTCTTC
TRBJ2-3,NA,TRBV27,few,CASSPVPRTRRLSTDTQYF,TGTGCCAGCAGTCCAGTACCCCGGACCCGCCGACTATCCACAGATACGCAGTATTTT
TRBJ2-7,NA,TRBV29-1,NA,CSARGGRVYEQYF,TGCAGCGCCCGCGGGGGCCGGGTCTACGAGCAGTACTTC
TRBJ1-5,NA,TRBV7-2,NA,CASSLETEHSNQPQHF,TGTGCCAGCAGCTTAGAAACAGAACATAGCAATCAGCCCCAGCATTTT
TRBJ1-1,NA,TRBV6-6,NA,CASSARPGTLNTEAFF,TGTGCCAGCAGTGCGAGACCCGGGACTTTGAACACTGAAGCTTTCTTT
TRBJ2-7,NA,TRBV18,NA,CASSTGYEQYF,TGTGCCAGCTCGACAGGCTACGAGCAGTACTTC
TRBJ2-7,TRBD2,TRBV9,NA,CASSVGPPPGTSGRASYEQYF,TGTGCCAGCAGCGTAGGACCCCCTCCCGGGACTAGCGGGAGAGCCTCCTACGAGCAGTACTTC
TRBJ2-1,TRBD1,TRBV6-1,NA,CASSVPGDRTHNEQFF,TGTGCCAGCAGTGTACCTGGGGACAGGACCCACAATGAGCAGTTCTTC
TRBJ2-7,TRBD1,TRBV7-9,NA,CASSLAPGTGGYEQYF,TGTGCCAGCAGCTTAGCCCCAGGGACAGGGGGCTACGAGCAGTACTTC
TRBJ2-6,TRBD1,TRBV5-6,NA,CASSLPRDRPRSGANVLTF,TGTGCCAGCAGCTTGCCCAGGGACAGGCCACGCTCTGGGGCCAACGTCCTGACTTTC
TRBJ1-2,TRBD1,TRBV7-2,NA,CASSLAGTAAGNDGYTF,TGTGCCAGCAGCTTAGCCGGGACAGCGGCCGGGAACGATGGCTACACCTTC
TRBJ1-4,TRBD1,TRBV5-8,few,CASSFQTGYEKLFF,TGTGCCAGCAGCTTCCAGACAGGGTATGAAAAACTGTTTTTT
TRBJ1-2,NA,TRBV12-5,once,CASGLPGGAYGYTF,TGTGCTAGTGGTTTGCCTGGGGGCGCCTATGGCTACACCTTC
TRBJ2-2,TRBD2,TRBV11-2,NA,CASSLVRRREGHTGELFF,TGTGCCAGCAGCTTAGTAAGAAGGCGGGAGGGCCACACCGGGGAGCTGTTTTTT
TRBJ2-1,TRBD2,TRBV2,NA,CARVAGDEQFF,TGTGCCAGAGTAGCGGGAGATGAGCAGTTCTTC
TRBJ1-2,NA,TRBV15,NA,CATSSADRIGGYTF,TGTGCCACCAGCAGCGCCGACAGGATTGGTGGCTACACCTTC
TRBJ2-3,TRBD2,TRBV27,NA,CASSPPPPGLAGVGTDTQYF,TGTGCCAGCAGCCCTCCCCCGCCGGGACTAGCGGGAGTTGGTACAGATACGCAGTATTTT
TRBJ2-5,TRBD2,TRBV6-1,NA,CASSEGEGGETQYF,TGTGCCAGCAGTGAAGGGGAGGGCGGGGAGACCCAGTACTTC
TRBJ2-7,TRBD2,TRBV7-9,NA,CASSRGAKREGSREQYF,TGTGCCAGCAGCCGGGGGGCCAAGCGGGAGGGTTCAAGGGAGCAGTACTTC
TRBJ2-7,NA,TRBV4-3,NA,CASSQEAAASNYEQYF,TGCGCCAGCAGCCAAGAAGCGGCCGCTTCAAACTACGAGCAGTACTTC
TRBJ1-1,NA,TRBV14,NA,CASSPLGMNTEAFF,TGTGCCAGCAGTCCTCTAGGCATGAACACTGAAGCTTTCTTT
TRBJ2-1,NA,TRBV14,NA,CASSQERATSYNEQFF,TGTGCCAGCAGCCAAGAGCGGGCTACGTCCTACAATGAGCAGTTCTTC
TRBJ2-5,TRBD1,TRBV28,NA,CASINRDRGLETQYF,TGTGCCAGCATTAACCGGGACAGGGGGCTGGAGACCCAGTACTTC
TRBJ2-1,NA,TRBV5-1,NA,CASSLWTKNPNEQFF,TGCGCCAGCAGCTTGTGGACTAAAAATCCCAATGAGCAGTTCTTC
TRBJ1-5,TRBD1,TRBV6-1,NA,CASRRTGVNQPQHF,TGTGCCAGCAGACGGACAGGGGTCAATCAGCCCCAGCATTTT
TRBJ1-4,NA,TRBV7-9,NA,CASSHRREGVDEKLFF,TGTGCCAGCAGCCACCGTCGAGAGGGTGTGGACGAAAAACTGTTTTTT
TRBJ2-1,TRBD2,TRBV5-1,NA,CASSLLGGRAAYNEQFF,TGCGCCAGCAGCTTGTTGGGGGGGAGGGCTGCTTACAATGAGCAGTTCTTC
TRBJ2-7,NA,TRBV7-6,NA,CASSLRAKSYEQYF,TGTGCCAGCAGCTTGAGGGCGAAGTCCTACGAGCAGTACTTC
TRBJ2-1,TRBD2,TRBV14,NA,CASSHLTSGRSTQFYNEQFF,TGTGCCAGCAGCCATCTTACTAGCGGGAGATCAACCCAATTCTACAATGAGCAGTTCTTC
TRBJ2-7,TRBD2,TRBV11-2,NA,CASSFPGLAPHEQYF,TGTGCCAGCAGCTTTCCGGGACTAGCCCCCCACGAGCAGTACTTC
TRBJ1-2,NA,TRBV10-3,NA,CAISESIQSTSNYGYTF,TGTGCCATCAGTGAGTCGATTCAGTCCACCTCTAACTATGGCTACACCTTC
TRBJ2-1,NA,TRBV7-3,NA,CASSSAPAGDEQFF,TGTGCCAGCAGCTCGGCCCCGGCCGGGGATGAGCAGTTCTTC
TRBJ1-2,NA,TRBV4-3,NA,CASSLTTASYGYTF,TGCGCCAGCAGCTTGACAACGGCTTCGTATGGCTACACCTTC
TRBJ2-7,TRBD1,TRBV25-1,once,CASQWGYGDSRYEQYF,TGTGCCAGCCAGTGGGGCTATGGGGACAGCCGCTACGAGCAGTACTTC
TRBJ2-3,TRBD1,TRBV2,NA,CASGARGRGTDTQYF,TGTGCCAGCGGAGCCAGGGGGCGAGGCACAGATACGCAGTATTTT
TRBJ2-7,NA,TRBV5-1,NA,CASSSLAASYEQYF,TGCGCCAGCAGCTCGTTAGCGGCGTCCTACGAGCAGTACTTC
TRBJ2-1,NA,TRBV19,few,CASSIVGDYNEQFF,TGTGCCAGTAGTATAGTAGGGGATTACAATGAGCAGTTCTTC
TRBJ2-7,TRBD1,TRBV7-9,NA,CASRRLVAPTGSSYEQYF,TGTGCCAGCAGGCGATTAGTCGCCCCGACAGGGAGCTCCTACGAGCAGTACTTC
TRBJ2-7,NA,TRBV5-4,NA,CASSFFGSPEQYF,TGTGCCAGCAGCTTTTTTGGCTCTCCCGAGCAGTACTTC
TRBJ2-3,TRBD2,TRBV27,NA,CASSLGGGRADTQYF,TGTGCCAGCAGTTTGGGGGGAGGGAGGGCAGATACGCAGTATTTT